The next 18 T cell receptor beta chains were all read from a single sample in a study of cytomegalovirus exposure and HLA in healthy donors. The PCR made use of 60 Vbeta and 13 Jbeta primers. Data came from immunoSEQ multiplex PCR; TCRdb stores just in-frame clones and leaves some out. This sample has 200,000 to 250,000 clones, with approximately 80% found just once. The sequenced sample consisted of PBMCs. The source of these receptors is a boy aged 2 to 10 in good health and CMV-seronegative.

The chain combines TRBV29-1 with TRBJ1-2, with 7 bases lining up with TRBD1. Germline loops: CDR1 SQVTM, CDR2 ANQGSEA. With V trimmed by 0 bases and J by 2 bases, 6 bases remained unmatched. The CDR3 contains 15 residues. The CDR3: CSVEEEGQRNYGYTF. The CDR3 bases are TGCAGCGTTGAAGAGGAGGGACAGAGGAACTATGGCTACACCTTC.

The chain couples TRBV29-1 to TRBJ2-7; possibly TRBD2 for D (5 bases). Per the germline V gene, CDR1 is SQVTM and CDR2 is ANQGSEA. Trimming removed 7 bases from V and 5 bases from J, with 21 bases in between. The CDR3 has 14 amino acids. DNA of the CDR3: TGCAGCGCATCTCTCGTACTAGGACGGAACGAGCAGTACTTC. This gives the protein CSASLVLGRNEQYF.

This chain connects TRBV6-5 to TRBJ1-2; D may be TRBD1 (5 bases). This CDR3 region has 13 residues. Trimming removed 2 bases from V and 7 bases from J, with 11 bases in between. In germline, CDR1 is MNHEY, CDR2 SVGAGI. The CDR3, as DNA: TGTGCCAGCAGTTACGGTCCGGGGGTTGGCTACACCTTC. Translation: CASSYGPGVGYTF.

The count of this clone is one. This chain connects TRBV19 to TRBJ2-1; 13 bases fit TRBD2. The CDR3 runs to 15 residues. The V and J ends lost 9 bases and 3 bases, in that order; junction bases with no gene match: 5. Germline V lookup: CDR1 LNHDA, CDR2 SQIVND (reference sequence). This CDR3 is CASTRTSGGYNEQFF. DNA of the CDR3: TGTGCCAGCACGAGGACTAGCGGGGGCTACAATGAGCAGTTCTTC.

The sample holds a few counts of this clone. The J gene is TRBJ1-1, the V gene TRBV6-5; D is unresolved. The CDR3 consists of 13 residues. Germline V gene data show CDR1 as MNHEY and CDR2 as SVGAGI. V lost 4 bases and J 2 bases, leaving 8 bases between the germline ends. The CDR3 nucleotides read TGTGCCAGCAGTTTGAACACCAACACTGAAGCTTTCTTT. It encodes CASSLNTNTEAFF.

In regard to this clone: At one end, the junction sequence differs from germline, possibly due to a read error. For the CDR3, the DNA is TGTTCCAGCAGCTCGAGCATCTACGAGCAGTACTTC. Its translation: CSSSSSIYEQYF. The rearrangement uses TRBV7-9 and TRBJ2-7; D call uncertain. This CDR3 is 12 amino acids long. Germline V lookup: CDR1 SEHNR, CDR2 FQNEAQ (reference sequence).

This clone was recorded only once. This rearrangement joins TRBV4-1 to TRBJ1-2; D remains unclear. CDR3 length: 13 residues. Germline CDR1 is MGHRA and CDR2 is YSYEKL. Deletions cut 0 bases from V and 2 bases from J, with 4 bases between. The CDR3 bases are TGCGCCAGCAGCCAAGACAGGAACTATGGCTACACCTTC. Protein: CASSQDRNYGYTF.

The rearrangement joins TRBV2 to TRBJ2-3, with TRBD2 identical over 7 bases. CDR3 length: 14 residues. From germline, CDR1 is SNHLY and CDR2 FYNNEI. V gave up 8 bases and J gave up 1 base; unmatched junction bases: 6. CDR3 coding DNA: TGTGCCAGCGGGGCGGGAGTTCGCACAGATACGCAGTATTTT. This translates into CASGAGVRTDTQYF.

The rearrangement uses TRBV15 and TRBJ2-2, with TRBD2 identical over 11 bases. V shed 6 bases and J 6 bases; nucleotides not matched to a gene: 18. Per the germline V gene, CDR1 is LNHNV and CDR2 is YYDKDF (reference sequence). The CDR3 has 19 residues. The CDR3 spells CATRGQGASGGQRPGELFF. The CDR3 bases are TGTGCCACCAGAGGCCAAGGGGCTAGCGGGGGGCAAAGGCCCGGGGAGCTGTTTTTT.

This clone was detected once. The chain carries TRBV5-4 and TRBJ2-3, with 10 bases that match TRBD1. Germline lookup yields CDR1 SGHNT and CDR2 YYREEE (reference sequence). The V gene end was trimmed by 4 bases and the J gene end by 5 bases; junction bases not matched to a gene: 7. The CDR3 totals 15 residues. The CDR3 DNA reads as TGTGCCAGCAGCCCCGGGACAGGGGCGAAAGATACGCAGTATTTT. As protein: CASSPGTGAKDTQYF.

The CDR3 sequence is CASSLRSPGTAYEQYF. CDR3 nucleotide sequence: TGTGCCAGCAGCTTACGGTCCCCCGGGACAGCCTACGAGCAGTACTTC. This chain uses TRBV7-2 with TRBJ2-7; 7 positions match TRBD1. The CDR3 is made up of 16 amino acids. Germline loops: CDR1 SGHTA, CDR2 FQGNSA. The ends lost 2 bases at V and 2 bases at J; junction bases unmatched: 9.

This clone was detected only once. The chain combines TRBV19 with TRBJ1-3, with a tentative D call TRBD1 (6 bases). CDR1 is LNHDA and CDR2 is SQIVND in the germline V gene (reference sequence). The CDR3 totals 15 residues. Trimming pared 4 bases from V and 11 bases from J, leaving 21 bases between. The CDR3 DNA reads as TGTGCCAGTAGTACCTTGGCGGGGGCATCAGGCGCCATATATTTT. It translates to CASSTLAGASGAIYF.

V gene TRBV9 combines with J gene TRBJ2-5; 9 nucleotides line up with TRBD2. CDR1 is SGDLS, CDR2 YYNGEE, per germline. This CDR3 is 15 amino acids long. V shed 4 bases, J shed 4 bases, and the junction held 8 bases outside the gene matches. In DNA, the CDR3 is TGTGCCAGCAGCTTCACGGGACTAGCTTCAGAGACCCAGTACTTC. This codes for CASSFTGLASETQYF.

Remarks on this clone: Its ends do not fully match the called genes, so a read error is possible. This chain connects TRBV5-8 to TRBJ2-7; weak D call: TRBD2 (6 bases). Per germline, CDR1 SGHTS and CDR2 YDEGEE. The length of the CDR3 is 12 residues. This chain's CDR3 is CASSSQFRDFSF. In nucleotides, the CDR3 is TGTGCCAGCAGCTCCCAGTTCCGGGACTTCTCCTTC.

V gene TRBV6-1 combines with J gene TRBJ1-2; D is undetermined. V gave up 7 bases and J gave up 4 bases, with 13 bases separating them. Germline assignment: CDR1 MNHNS and CDR2 SASEGT. This CDR3 is built from 13 residues. CDR3 coding DNA: TGTGCCAGCACCAGTGGCGGTCGCTATGGCTACACCTTC. It codes for CASTSGGRYGYTF.

V and J are TRBV9 and TRBJ2-3; D is unclear. V shed 0 bases and J shed 6 bases, with 11 bases lying between them. Germline CDR1 SGDLS, CDR2 YYNGEE. The CDR3 consists of 14 residues. DNA of the CDR3: TGTGCCAGCAGCGTAGAACCCCGGTGGGATACGCAGTATTTT. Amino acids: CASSVEPRWDTQYF.

J is TRBJ1-2 and V is TRBV19, with D unresolved. There are 16 residues in the CDR3. From germline, CDR1 is LNHDA and CDR2 SQIVND (reference sequence). V was cut by 3 bases and J by 4 bases, with 18 bases left in between. The CDR3 bases are TGTGCCAGTAGTATTTCGTTTGGCGGAATACCCTATGGCTACACCTTC. Translating gives CASSISFGGIPYGYTF.

The V gene is TRBV11-3, the J gene TRBJ2-1, with TRBD2 identical over 8 bases. Per germline, CDR1 SGHNT and CDR2 YENEEA. CDR3 length: 17 residues. The V gene end was trimmed by 5 bases and the J gene end by 3 bases; junction bases not matched to a gene: 12. CDR3 DNA sequence: TGTGCCAGCAGCGATAGGGGGGCGGGAGGTTACTACAATGAGCAGTTCTTC. Protein sequence: CASSDRGAGGYYNEQFF.